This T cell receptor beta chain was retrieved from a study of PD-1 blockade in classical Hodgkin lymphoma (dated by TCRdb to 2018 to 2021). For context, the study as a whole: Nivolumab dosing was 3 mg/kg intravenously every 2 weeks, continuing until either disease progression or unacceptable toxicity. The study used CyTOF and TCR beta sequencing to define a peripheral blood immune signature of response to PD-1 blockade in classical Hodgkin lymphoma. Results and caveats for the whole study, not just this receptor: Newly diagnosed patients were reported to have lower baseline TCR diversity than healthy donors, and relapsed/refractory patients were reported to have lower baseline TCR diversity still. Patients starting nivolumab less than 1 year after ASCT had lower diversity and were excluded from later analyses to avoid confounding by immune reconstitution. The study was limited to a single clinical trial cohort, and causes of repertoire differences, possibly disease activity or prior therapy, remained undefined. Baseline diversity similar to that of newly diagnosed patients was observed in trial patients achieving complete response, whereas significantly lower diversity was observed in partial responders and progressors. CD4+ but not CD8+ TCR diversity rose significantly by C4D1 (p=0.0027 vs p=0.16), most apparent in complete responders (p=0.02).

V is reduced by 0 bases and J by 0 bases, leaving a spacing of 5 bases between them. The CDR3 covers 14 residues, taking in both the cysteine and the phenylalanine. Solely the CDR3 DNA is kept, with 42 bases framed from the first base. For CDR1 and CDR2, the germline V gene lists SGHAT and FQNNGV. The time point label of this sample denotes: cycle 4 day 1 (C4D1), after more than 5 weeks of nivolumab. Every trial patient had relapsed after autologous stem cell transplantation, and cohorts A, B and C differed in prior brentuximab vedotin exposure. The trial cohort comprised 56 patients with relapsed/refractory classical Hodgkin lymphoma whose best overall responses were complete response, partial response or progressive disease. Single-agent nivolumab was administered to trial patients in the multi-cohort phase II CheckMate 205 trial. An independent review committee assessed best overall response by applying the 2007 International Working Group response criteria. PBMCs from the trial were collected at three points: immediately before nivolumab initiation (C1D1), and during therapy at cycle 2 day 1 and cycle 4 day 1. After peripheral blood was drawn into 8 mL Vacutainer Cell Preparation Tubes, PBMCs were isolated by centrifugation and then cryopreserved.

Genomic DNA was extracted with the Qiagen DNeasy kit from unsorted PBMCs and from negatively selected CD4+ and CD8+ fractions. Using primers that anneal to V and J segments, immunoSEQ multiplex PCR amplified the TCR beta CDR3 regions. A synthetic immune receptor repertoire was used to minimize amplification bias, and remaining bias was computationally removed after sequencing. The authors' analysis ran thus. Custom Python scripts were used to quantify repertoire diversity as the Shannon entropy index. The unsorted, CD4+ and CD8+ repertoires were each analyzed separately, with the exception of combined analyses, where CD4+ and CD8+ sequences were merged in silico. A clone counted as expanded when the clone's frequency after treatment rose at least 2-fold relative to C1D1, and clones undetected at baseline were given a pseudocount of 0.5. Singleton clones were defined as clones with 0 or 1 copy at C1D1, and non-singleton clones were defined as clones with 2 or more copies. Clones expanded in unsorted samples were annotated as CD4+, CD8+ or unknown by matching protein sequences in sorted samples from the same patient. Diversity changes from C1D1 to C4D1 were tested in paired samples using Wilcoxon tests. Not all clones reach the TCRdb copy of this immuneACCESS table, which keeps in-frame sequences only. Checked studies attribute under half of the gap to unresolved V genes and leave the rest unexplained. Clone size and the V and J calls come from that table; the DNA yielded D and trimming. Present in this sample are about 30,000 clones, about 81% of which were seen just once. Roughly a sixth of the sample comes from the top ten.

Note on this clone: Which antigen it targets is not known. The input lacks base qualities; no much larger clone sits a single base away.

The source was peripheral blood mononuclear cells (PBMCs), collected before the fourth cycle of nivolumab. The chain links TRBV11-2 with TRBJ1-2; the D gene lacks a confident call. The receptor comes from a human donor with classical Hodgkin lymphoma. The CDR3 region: CASSLDRPNYGYTF. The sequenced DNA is TGTGCCAGCAGCTTAGATCGGCCTAACTATGGCTACACCTTC.